This entry describes one T cell receptor (beta chain). It has no known antigen specificity. No base-level quality is on record; no much larger clone is a single base apart. Patients with autoimmune disease history or receiving systemic immunosuppression were excluded from the trial. Peripheral blood for TCR sequencing was drawn from every dose cohort at baseline, at cycle 4 day 1 and at cycle 7 day 1. The samples were drawn from a first-in-human, open-label, multicenter phase I dose-escalation trial of ivuxolimab. The trial enrolled adults with locally advanced or metastatic head and neck squamous cell, hepatocellular, melanoma or renal cell carcinoma. CD4+ and CD8+ T cells were sorted separately from peripheral blood before TCR sequencing. This sample is part of a study of OX40 agonist ivuxolimab in advanced cancers. Broadly, across the study: Ivuxolimab was a fully human IgG2 agonistic monoclonal antibody targeting the costimulatory receptor OX40 (CD134). Partial responses were achieved by three dose-escalation patients, of whom one had hepatocellular carcinoma and two had cutaneous melanoma. In the dose-escalation cohort, around 80% of patients were male, and the mean age was roughly 56 years with a range of about 20 to 90. The purpose of peripheral TCRbeta sequencing was to test whether ivuxolimab changed TCR sequence diversity and led to clonal T-cell expansion. Prior anti-PD-1, anti-PD-L1 or anti-CTLA-4 therapy was permitted, and less than 45% of dose-escalation patients had received checkpoint inhibitors. Of the roughly 51 patients in dose escalation, around 19 had hepatocellular carcinoma, roughly 15 had melanoma, 9 had renal cell carcinoma and 9 had head and neck cancer. The paper describes the monotherapy dose-escalation part (N ≈ 52 patients) of the phase I trial of ivuxolimab. Intravenous ivuxolimab was administered to patients every 2 weeks at six dose levels: 0.01, 0.1, 0.3, 1.5, 3 and 10 mg/kg.

The germline V gene encodes CDR1 MNHEY and CDR2 SVGAGI. The CDR3 covers 13 residues, taking in both the cysteine and the phenylalanine. Only the CDR3 region is kept as DNA, spanning 39 bases read in frame from base 1. The junction shows trimming of 6 bases on V and 8 bases on J, plus 17 bases between the germline ends. The study at large found these results: On average, CD8+ T cells showed more expanded clones than CD4+ T cells after ivuxolimab. In the 0.1-3.0 mg/kg groups, partial responders had among the lowest normalized peripheral clonal expansion, particularly in CD8+ T cells. Which antigens the clonally expanded peripheral T cells were specific for was not determined. Low levels of normalized T-cell clonal expansion were also seen in some nonresponding patients. At doses of 0.1 to 3.0 mg/kg, clonal expansion of both CD4+ and CD8+ T cells in blood was seen between baseline and week 6.

For sequencing of the TCRbeta CDR3 region, genomic DNA was extracted from the sorted cells. The immunoSEQ Assay was used for sequencing of TCRbeta CDR3 regions. As stored in TCRdb, this immuneACCESS dataset retains in-frame rearrangements with V and J assigned. A fraction of the clones does not appear; measured against another copy, unresolved V genes explain less than half of the discrepancy, and the remainder lacks a known reason. In this sample the table shows about 55,000 clones, roughly 86% of which occur a single time. The ten largest clones take up 0.95% to 1.5% of the sample. Here the sequenced sample was CD4+ or CD8+ T cells sorted from blood, taken in a trial of the OX40 agonist ivuxolimab. In this chain, TRBV6-5 is recombined with TRBJ2-7, with TRBD1 as a weak D call on 6 bases. This TCR derives from an adult with an advanced solid tumor such as melanoma, head and neck, liver or kidney cancer. The DNA is as follows: TGTGCCAGCAGCGACAGGATACAGCCTAAGCAGTACTTC. Translated, it reads CASSDRIQPKQYF.